This T cell receptor beta chain was retrieved from a study of CD8 T cells in Susac syndrome. This clonotype has a single count. No antigen is known for it. General study findings and limits: It was acknowledged in the study that its TCR sequencing and HLA analysis involved a relatively small number of individuals.

An amount of RNA that ranged from roughly 0.45 to 1 ug was reverse transcribed with random hexamers. Amplification of the TCR beta CDR3 was carried out by immunoSEQ multiplex PCR, which spanned a total of 54 Vbeta and 13 Jbeta segments. TCRdb re-analysed the immunoSEQ multiplex PCR reads in MiXCR, keeping a single row per CDR3 protein. The sample includes roughly 120,000 distinct CDR3 sequences, about 92% of them seen just once. V gave up 3 bases and J gave up 7 bases, with 7 bases separating them. In germline, CDR1 is SEHNR, CDR2 FQNEAQ (reference sequence). The CDR3 totals 12 residues. FACS enriched CD8+ TEMRA cells, while bulk CD8+ and CD4+ were negatively isolated.

The rearrangement links TRBV7-9 to TRBJ1-5; D is unclear. This sequence was found in a human donor with multiple sclerosis. The material sequenced was CD4+ T cells from PBMCs. CDR3 sequence: CASSLSWQPQHF. CDR3 sequence (DNA): TGTGCCAGCAGCTTGTCCTGGCAGCCCCAGCATTTT.